This paragraph covers one TCR beta chain sequence. V shed 5 bases and J shed 3 bases, with 11 bases lying between them. CDR3 length: 13 residues. The germline V gene encodes CDR1 SGHNT and CDR2 YYREEE (reference sequence). The data were taken from a study of blood T cell repertoires in COVID-19. Study as a whole: Material from acute and convalescent COVID-19 was sourced from the United States, Italy and Spain.

Only in-frame clones appear in the TCRdb table, and some are missing; sequencing was by immunoSEQ multiplex PCR. Among under 75,000 clones listed, 79% were seen once. Sequencing was performed on peripheral blood. This TCR was recovered from a woman in her sixties with acute or convalescent COVID-19. The V gene is TRBV5-4, the J gene TRBJ1-1; perhaps TRBD1 as D (5 bases). The CDR3 sequence: CASSGGEDTEAFF. As DNA, the CDR3 is TGTGCCAGCAGTGGAGGGGAGGACACTGAAGCTTTCTTT.